These 29 T cell receptor beta chains were all obtained from the same sample, sequenced in a study of T cells in Graves' hyperthyroidism and ophthalmopathy. Regions amplified from RNA transcripts were the TCR beta CDR3 regions. Researchers ran a first-round RT-PCR on the TCR CDR3 using the HTBI primer set. MiXCR, applied by TCRdb to the multiplex PCR reads, yields one record per CDR3 protein. Here the sample spans some 340,000 distinct CDR3 sequences, roughly 15% being singletons. Material for sequencing was blood. Source of these receptors: a woman in her thirties or forties with Graves' ophthalmopathy.

The sample holds many counts of this clonotype. The genes are TRBV2 and TRBJ2-5, with 11 bases identical to TRBD2. The germline CDR1 and CDR2 sequences are SNHLY and FYNNEI. CDR3 length equals 16 residues. J lost 4 bases, V lost 1 base, and 5 bases had no gene match. CDR3 nucleotides: TGTGCCAGCAGTGAAGGCTACGGGACTAGCGGAGAGACCCAGTACTTC. Residues: CASSEGYGTSGETQYF. Full variable domain (missing parts from reference TRBV2 and TRBJ2-5): EPEVTQTPSHQVTQMGQEVILRCVPISNHLYFYWYRQILGQKVEFLVSFYNNEISEKSEIFDDQFSVERPDGSNFTLKIRSTKLEDSAMYFCASSEGYGTSGETQYFGPGTRLLVL.

Comment on this clonotype: The junction does not match germline at one end; this may be a read error. The rearrangement joins TRBV2 to TRBJ2-2, with D tentatively TRBD1 or TRBD2 (5 bases each). CDR3 size: 12 residues. CDR1 is SNHLY, CDR2 FYNNEI, per germline. Here the CDR3 reads CASKRGAGELSF. The CDR3 region has the DNA TGTGCCAGCAAAAGGGGTGCCGGGGAGCTGTCTTTT.

This clonotype was picked up many times. The chain joins TRBV2 to TRBJ1-6, with 10 bases matching TRBD1. Germline lookup yields CDR1 SNHLY and CDR2 FYNNEI. V was clipped by 4 bases and J by 7 bases; unmatched bases: 4. This CDR3 contains 15 residues. CDR3: CASSVTTGGNSPLHF. The DNA of the CDR3 is TGTGCCAGCAGTGTGACGACAGGGGGCAATTCACCCCTCCACTTT. The variable domain in full, completed from reference TRBV2 and TRBJ1-6, reads EPEVTQTPSHQVTQMGQEVILRCVPISNHLYFYWYRQILGQKVEFLVSFYNNEISEKSEIFDDQFSVERPDGSNFTLKIRSTKLEDSAMYFCASSVTTGGNSPLHFGNGTRLTVT.

This clonotype has a count of ten or more. The V call is TRBV6-1, the J call TRBJ1-2; D uncertain. This CDR3 spans 13 amino acids. V gave up 8 bases and J gave up 7 bases, with 17 bases separating them. CDR1 is MNHNS and CDR2 is SASEGT in the germline V gene. The CDR3 DNA follows: TGTGCCAGCGAAGACCGACTCCCCTCTGGCTACACCTTC. This gives the protein CASEDRLPSGYTF.

The V and J genes are TRBV2 and TRBJ2-5; a possible D gene is TRBD1 (6 bases). This CDR3 is 14 amino acids long. In germline, CDR1 is SNHLY, CDR2 FYNNEI. Trimming left V 3 bases short and J 2 bases short, with 10 bases between. This CDR3 is CASSDPGTQETQYF. CDR3 in DNA: TGTGCCAGCAGTGACCCCGGGACACAAGAGACCCAGTACTTC.

This clonotype was recorded at least ten times. CDR3 in amino acids: CSARDAGRASYEQYF. The CDR3 nucleotides read TGCAGTGCTAGAGATGCGGGGCGGGCCTCCTACGAGCAGTACTTC. V is TRBV20-1 and J is TRBJ2-7; maybe TRBD2 (6 bases). With 0 bases removed from V and 0 bases from J, the gap between germline ends came to 12 bases. The CDR3 runs to 15 residues. The germline V gene has CDR1 DFQATT and CDR2 SNEGSKA (reference sequence).

The rearrangement links TRBV6-1 to TRBJ2-7; 7 positions match TRBD1. From germline, CDR1 is MNHNS and CDR2 SASEGT. Germline trimming cut 6 bases from V and 10 bases from J; bases unmatched to any gene: 9. The CDR3 is 12 amino acids. CDR3 region: CASSLTGTDQYF. Written as DNA, the CDR3 is TGTGCCAGCAGCCTAACTGGGACAGATCAGTACTTC.

This chain joins TRBV14 and TRBJ2-3, with D perhaps TRBD1 (5 bases). The CDR3 runs to 16 residues. Trimming shortened V by 3 bases and J by 2 bases, and 15 bases separated the two germline ends. The germline V gene encodes CDR1 SGHDN and CDR2 FVKESK. For the CDR3, the DNA is TGTGCCAGCAGCCATCGTCCGCAGGGAAACACAGATACGCAGTATTTT. It is translated as CASSHRPQGNTDTQYF.

This clonotype was recorded many times. The genes are TRBV3-1 and TRBJ1-3; D unclear. The CDR3 extends over 16 amino acids. Germline CDR1 LGHDT, CDR2 YNNKEL (reference sequence). V lost 1 base and J lost 0, with 10 bases in between. CDR3 amino acids: CASSQGGSYSGNTIYF. The CDR3, as DNA: TGTGCCAGCAGCCAAGGCGGTTCGTACTCTGGAAACACCATATATTTT.

This clonotype came up a few times. The chain combines TRBV29-1 with TRBJ1-2, with 8 bases matching TRBD1. V was pared by 7 bases and J by 5 bases, with 9 bases of the junction left unmatched. Germline values: CDR1 SQVTM, CDR2 ANQGSEA. The CDR3 is 13 residues long. CDR3 nucleotide sequence: TGCAGCGGCACGGACAGGGTAGGGTATGGCTACACCTTC. Translating gives CSGTDRVGYGYTF.

This clonotype was detected only a few times. The rearrangement uses TRBV19 and TRBJ2-1, with 10 positions matching TRBD2. Trimming cost V 2 bases and J 4 bases; bases outside gene matches: 8. Germline V gene data show CDR1 as LNHDA and CDR2 as SQIVND (reference sequence). The CDR3 is 17 residues long. Written as DNA, the CDR3 is TGTGCCAGTAGTATATCCTATAGCGGGGGGCGGTACAATGAGCAGTTCTTC. This sequence encodes CASSISYSGGRYNEQFF. Using reference TRBV19 and TRBJ2-1 for the parts outside the CDR3, the full variable domain is DGGITQSPKYLFRKEGQNVTLSCEQNLNHDAMYWYRQDPGQGLRLIYYSQIVNDFQKGDIAEGYSVSREKKESFPLTVTSAQKNPTAFYLCASSISYSGGRYNEQFFGPGTRLTVL.

CDR3 sequence reads: CASSSRRTEAFF. In DNA form, the CDR3 reads TGTGCCAGCAGTTCCCGGAGAACTGAAGCTTTCTTT. The chain employs TRBV28 and TRBJ1-1; D is uncertain. Germline-derived CDR1 and CDR2 are MDHEN and SYDVKM. Between the trimmed V and J ends, which lost 4 bases and 5 bases, there was a span of 8 bases. The CDR3 spans 12 residues.

In this sample, this clonotype turned up many times. The V call is TRBV11-2, the J call TRBJ1-1; a weak D match, TRBD1 (5 bases). Germline-derived CDR1 and CDR2 are SGHAT and FQNNGV. There are 15 residues in the CDR3. V lost 9 bases and J 0 bases, leaving 17 bases between the germline ends. The CDR3 is CASLKDIAMNTEAFF. The CDR3 nucleotides are TGTGCCAGTTTAAAGGACATCGCTATGAACACTGAAGCTTTCTTT.

This clonotype appeared many times. The rearrangement joins TRBV3-1 to TRBJ2-7; tentatively, D is TRBD2 (5 bases). The CDR3 covers 16 residues. Germline V gene sequence: CDR1 LGHDT, CDR2 YNNKEL (reference sequence). The V end lost 3 bases, the J end lost 4 bases, and 19 bases lay between the germline ends. This CDR3 reads CASSHGRVGDGYEQYF. CDR3 sequence (DNA): TGTGCCAGCAGCCACGGGCGGGTGGGAGACGGTTACGAGCAGTACTTC.

This clonotype was detected only a few times. The chain employs TRBV6-1 and TRBJ1-6; TRBD1 is a possible D gene (5 bases). V shed 7 bases and J shed 0 bases, with 22 bases lying between them. Germline values: CDR1 MNHNS, CDR2 SASEGT. This CDR3 comprises 19 residues. As DNA, the CDR3 is TGTGCCAGCACTAGAAGGGGACCGGGAGGGGACTCCTATAATTCACCCCTCCACTTT. Encoded protein: CASTRRGPGGDSYNSPLHF.

On this clonotype: A read error is possible here, since a much larger clone lies one base away. The rearrangement joins TRBV18 to TRBJ1-2; D is unclear. Germline V gene sequence: CDR1 KGHSH, CDR2 LQKENI. This CDR3 contains 11 residues. V dropped 3 bases and J dropped 6 bases, with 5 bases sitting between them. The CDR3 loop is CASSPTDGYTF. CDR3 sequence (DNA): TGTGCCAGCTCACCCACGGATGGCTACACCTTC.

The CDR3 DNA follows: TGTGCCAGCTCAAGGGAAAGTAGTGAAAAACTGTTTTTT. It is translated as CASSRESSEKLFF. The J gene is TRBJ1-4, the V gene TRBV18, with D hard to call. The CDR3 has 13 residues. Trimming stripped 5 bases from V and 7 bases from J, with 11 bases between. CDR1 and CDR2 from the germline V gene are KGHSH and LQKENI.

There are many counts of this clonotype. The V gene is TRBV24-1, the J gene TRBJ2-3; TRBD1 agrees at 7 bases. The ends lost 7 bases at V and 0 bases at J; junction bases unmatched: 6. The CDR3 is made up of 15 amino acids. Germline V gene data show CDR1 as KGHDR and CDR2 as SFDVKD. Written as DNA, the CDR3 is TGTGCCACCAGGAGGACAGGCGGGAGCACAGATACGCAGTATTTT. This translates into CATRRTGGSTDTQYF.

The V call is TRBV18, the J call TRBJ1-2, with TRBD1 as a possible D gene (5 bases). Per germline, CDR1 KGHSH and CDR2 LQKENI. The CDR3 runs to 16 residues. V lost 1 base and J 0 bases, leaving 12 bases between the germline ends. DNA for the CDR3: TGTGCCAGCTCACCACTCCAACAGGAGTCTAACTATGGCTACACCTTC. This translates into CASSPLQQESNYGYTF.

This clonotype showed up just a few times. This rearrangement joins TRBV20-1 to TRBJ2-3, with TRBD2 as a possible D gene (6 bases). Trimming took off 6 bases at V and 0 bases at J, with 16 bases between the two ends. The CDR3 spans 15 residues. Germline V CDR1 and CDR2: DFQATT, SNEGSKA (reference sequence). Written as DNA, the CDR3 is TGCAGTGCCCAGAGACTAGGAGGGAGCACAGATACGCAGTATTTT. It yields the protein CSAQRLGGSTDTQYF.

The table lists this clonotype with a few counts. The V gene is TRBV6-9, the J gene TRBJ2-7, with a tentative D call TRBD2 (5 bases). Trimming stripped 3 bases from V and 5 bases from J, with 17 bases between. Germline CDR1 MNHGY, CDR2 SVAAGI. CDR3 length: 15 residues. The CDR3 region is CASSYGKSGVNEQYF. As DNA, the CDR3 is TGTGCCAGCAGTTACGGGAAAAGTGGCGTCAACGAGCAGTACTTC.

This clonotype was seen many times. The V call is TRBV9, the J call TRBJ2-7; D may match TRBD1 or TRBD2 (5 bases each). This CDR3 is 15 amino acids long. Trimming stripped 0 bases from V and 2 bases from J, with 12 bases between. The germline V gene encodes CDR1 SGDLS and CDR2 YYNGEE. The CDR3 DNA reads as TGTGCCAGCAGCGTAGGGGACCGAGAAACCTACGAGCAGTACTTC. Translated, it gives CASSVGDRETYEQYF.

This clonotype was seen repeatedly, ten times or more. V is TRBV2 and J is TRBJ2-5; 9 nucleotides match TRBD1. Per germline, CDR1 SNHLY and CDR2 FYNNEI. This CDR3 has 16 residues. V shed 2 bases and J 2 bases; nucleotides not matched to a gene: 6. CDR3 in DNA: TGTGCCAGCAGTGAACGGGGGACAGGGAATCAAGAGACCCAGTACTTC. This encodes CASSERGTGNQETQYF.

The V call is TRBV28, the J call TRBJ2-3; D not certain. V was shortened by 8 bases and J by 8 bases, with 11 bases between the two germline ends. The CDR3 spans 11 residues. Germline CDR1 MDHEN, CDR2 SYDVKM. The CDR3 region is CASADRSTQYF. DNA of the CDR3: TGTGCCAGCGCAGATAGGAGTACGCAGTATTTT.

This clonotype was found many times. The CDR3 spells CASMAGARSSPLHF. In DNA, the CDR3 is TGTGCCAGCATGGCAGGGGCGCGGAGTTCACCCCTCCACTTT. This chain joins TRBV6-2 or TRBV6-3 and TRBJ1-6, with a possible D match to TRBD1 (6 bases). Germline V gene sequence: CDR1 MNHEY, CDR2 SVGEGT. The V end lost 7 bases, the J end lost 9 bases, and 16 bases lay between the germline ends. The CDR3 has 14 amino acids.

This clonotype has a count of ten or more. This chain links TRBV7-9 with TRBJ2-7, with TRBD1 identical over 9 bases. Germline V gene data show CDR1 as SEHNR and CDR2 as FQNEAQ (reference sequence). V shed 4 bases, J shed 3 bases, and the junction held 7 bases outside the gene matches. This CDR3 comprises 15 residues. This CDR3 is CASSSPGQGVYEQYF. The CDR3 nucleotides read TGTGCCAGCAGCTCGCCGGGACAGGGTGTCTACGAGCAGTACTTC.

This clonotype was observed at least ten times. The V call is TRBV7-2, the J call TRBJ1-5; D uncertain. Germline CDR1 SGHTA, CDR2 FQGNSA. This CDR3 has 15 amino acids. V dropped 2 bases and J dropped 2 bases, with 10 bases sitting between them. Here the CDR3 reads CASSLTAGGNQPQHF. As DNA, the CDR3 is TGTGCCAGCAGCTTAACAGCGGGCGGCAATCAGCCCCAGCATTTT.

There are many counts of this clonotype. The chain recombines TRBV20-1 with TRBJ1-2, with D tentatively TRBD1 (5 bases). Trimming pared 6 bases from V and 5 bases from J, leaving 13 bases between. CDR1 DFQATT and CDR2 SNEGSKA come from the germline V gene (reference sequence). The CDR3 is 12 residues long. CDR3 DNA sequence: TGCAGTGCCACCGACAGAACTTATGGCTACACCTTC. Translated: CSATDRTYGYTF.

This clonotype was observed many times. The chain employs TRBV5-8 and TRBJ1-1, with D unclear. V lost 3 bases and J 0 bases, leaving 6 bases between the germline ends. This CDR3 is built from 13 residues. Germline values: CDR1 SGHTS, CDR2 YDEGEE. The CDR3 coding sequence is TGTGCCAGCAGCTGGTCCATGAACACTGAAGCTTTCTTT. This codes for CASSWSMNTEAFF.